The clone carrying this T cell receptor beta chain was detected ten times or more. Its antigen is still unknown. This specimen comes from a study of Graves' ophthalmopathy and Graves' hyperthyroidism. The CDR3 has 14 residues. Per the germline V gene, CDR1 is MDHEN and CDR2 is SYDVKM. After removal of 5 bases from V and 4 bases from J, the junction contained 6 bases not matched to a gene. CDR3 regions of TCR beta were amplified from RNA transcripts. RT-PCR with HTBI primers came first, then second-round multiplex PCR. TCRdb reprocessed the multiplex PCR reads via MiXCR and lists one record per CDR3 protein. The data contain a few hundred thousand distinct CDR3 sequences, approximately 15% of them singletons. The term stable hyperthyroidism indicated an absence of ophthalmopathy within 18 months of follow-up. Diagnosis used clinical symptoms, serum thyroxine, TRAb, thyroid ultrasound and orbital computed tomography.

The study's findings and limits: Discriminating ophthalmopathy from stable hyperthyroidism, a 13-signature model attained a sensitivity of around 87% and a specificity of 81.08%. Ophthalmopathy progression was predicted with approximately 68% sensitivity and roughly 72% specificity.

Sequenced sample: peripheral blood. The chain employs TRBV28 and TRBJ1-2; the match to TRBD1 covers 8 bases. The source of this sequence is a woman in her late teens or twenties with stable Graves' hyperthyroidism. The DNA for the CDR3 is TGTGCCAGCAGTCTATCGGACAGGGCCTATGGCTACACCTTC. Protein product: CASSLSDRAYGYTF.